This T cell receptor (beta chain) derives from a study of OX40 agonist ivuxolimab in advanced cancers. V lost 2 bases and J 2 bases, leaving 10 bases between the germline ends. Looked up from germline, CDR1 is MGHRA and CDR2 is YSYEKL. There are 14 residues in the CDR3. Profiling relied on immunoSEQ multiplex PCR, and the TCRdb table lists in-frame clones only, not all of them. This sample has 90,000 to 100,000 clones; approximately 90% occur once, and the top ten carry 0.65% to 0.95%. The specimen was CD4+ or CD8+ T cells sorted from blood, collected in a trial of the OX40 agonist ivuxolimab. This chain links TRBV4-1 with TRBJ2-7; perhaps TRBD2 as D (7 bases). The TCR sequence derives from an adult with an advanced solid tumor such as melanoma, head and neck, liver or kidney cancer. The CDR3 sequence is CASSQMGGPYEQYF. The CDR3 bases are TGCGCCAGCAGCCAAATGGGGGGGCCCTACGAGCAGTACTTC.